These 6 T cell receptor beta chains came from one sample sequenced in a study of T-cell memory formation after mild COVID-19 (dated by TCRdb to the early 2020s). The library was built by means of 5' RACE. Sequencing took place on an Illumina NovaSeq 6000. TCRdb's own reprocessing of the public reads used fastp at Q25 and MiXCR and kept productive beta chains. Entries that share a CDR3 protein sequence are merged under the most common genes and DNA. A total of about 110,000 distinct CDR3 sequences appear in this sample, about a fifth of them only once. The ten largest clones take up approximately 40% of the sample. The sequenced sample consisted of PBMCs or a T cell subset sorted from them (not recorded which). All receptors derive from a man aged 18 to 30 who had mild COVID-19 (a few samples of this study predate the infection). The sample titles of this study are shuffled in the database, so cell type and time point are left out; the donor was told from shared clones.

This clonotype was recorded a few times. The rearrangement uses TRBV5-1 and TRBJ2-3; D is perhaps TRBD1 (6 bases). Trimming removed 1 base from V and 0 bases from J, with 12 bases in between. This CDR3 has 16 residues. Germline CDR1 is SGHRS and CDR2 is YFSETQ. The CDR3 DNA follows: TGCGCCAGCAGCTTGATGGGACACCCGAGCACAGATACGCAGTATTTT. Translation gives CASSLMGHPSTDTQYF.

This clonotype was picked up a small number of times. The CDR3 DNA sequence: TGCGCCAGCAGGCCCGGGACTACCTACTACAATGAGCAGTTCTTC. Its protein is CASRPGTTYYNEQFF. The chain employs TRBV4-1 and TRBJ2-1; 7 bases align to TRBD2. Germline assignment: CDR1 MGHRA and CDR2 YSYEKL. J was trimmed by 3 bases and V by 6 bases; bases with no gene match: 8. This CDR3 comprises 15 residues.

This rearrangement joins TRBV4-1 to TRBJ2-5, with TRBD2 matching over 12 bases. Losses at the gene ends were 4 bases for V and 0 bases for J; bases not matched to a gene: 12. This CDR3 comprises 19 residues. The germline CDR1 and CDR2 sequences are MGHRA and YSYEKL. The CDR3, as DNA: TGCGCCAGCAGCCCCGAAAAATTTACTAGCGGGGGGAACCAAGAGACCCAGTACTTC. Amino acids: CASSPEKFTSGGNQETQYF.

The CDR3 reads CSARELGQETQYF. The CDR3 DNA reads TGCAGTGCTAGAGAACTGGGCCAAGAGACCCAGTACTTC. The J gene is TRBJ2-5, the V gene TRBV20-1; D gene ambiguous. CDR3 size: 13 residues. V gave up 0 bases and J gave up 1 base, with 6 bases separating them. Germline CDR1 is DFQATT and CDR2 is SNEGSKA (reference sequence).

This clonotype was seen a handful of times. The chain uses TRBV18 and TRBJ1-4; 10 nucleotides line up with TRBD1. The V gene's germline CDR1 is KGHSH and CDR2 LQKENI. The CDR3 loop spans 15 amino acids. The V segment lost 3 bases and the J segment 8 bases; nucleotides outside the gene matches: 6. The CDR3 sequence is CASSPYLDRGEKLFF. The CDR3 bases are TGTGCCAGCTCACCCTACTTGGACAGGGGGGAAAAACTGTTTTTT.

The chain is built from TRBV27 and TRBJ2-2; TRBD1 agrees at 7 bases. The germline V gene encodes CDR1 MNHEY and CDR2 SMNVEV (reference sequence). The J segment lost 6 bases and the V segment lost 2 bases, leaving 3 bases of the junction unmatched. The CDR3 loop spans 14 amino acids. The CDR3 sequence: CASSLRQGPGELFF. The CDR3 DNA is TGTGCCAGCAGTTTAAGACAGGGACCCGGGGAGCTGTTTTTT.